This T cell receptor beta chain was identified in a study of T cells after yellow fever vaccination. Study-level findings and limits: Among primary-vaccination clones, most reappeared after the booster, at 95% to 96% for CD4 and 88% for CD8. Clonotypes found in both CD4 and CD8 compartments made up a small share.

This CDR3 has 11 amino acids. V was trimmed by 4 bases and J by 7 bases, leaving 5 bases between them. The germline V gene has CDR1 MNHEY and CDR2 SVGEGT. By 5'RACE template switching, TCR cDNA was produced, with a universal primer site and UMIs added in the process. TCRdb ran MiXCR on the 5' RACE reads and lists one entry per CDR3 protein. The data hold 450,000 to 550,000 distinct CDR3 sequences, with roughly a fifth observed a single time. With respect to this clonotype: Its antigen is as yet unknown.

Here the sequenced sample was PBMCs, taken 15 days after the yellow fever booster vaccination. The gene calls are TRBV6-2 or TRBV6-3 and TRBJ2-1, with D unresolved. This receptor was obtained from a man between 25 and 39 years old who received the YFV17D yellow fever vaccine. CDR3 sequence (DNA): TGTGCCAGCAGTTGGACGAATGAGCAGTTCTTC. Protein sequence: CASSWTNEQFF.